The sequence of this T cell receptor beta chain was determined in a study of blood T cell repertoires in COVID-19. The trim removed 6 bases at V and 2 bases at J, leaving 6 bases unmatched. CDR1 is LNHDA, CDR2 SQIVND, per germline (reference sequence). This CDR3 spans 15 amino acids. TCRdb's copy holds only in-frame clones and misses some; the assay was immunoSEQ multiplex PCR. The sample comprises about 220,000 clones, 65% to 85% of which are singletons, and 3% to 3.5% rests with the top ten. Everyone who took part was roughly 18 to 89 years old, and they came from about 23 US areas. Cohort allocation depended upon clinical history that participants reported.

The sequence derives from an older woman who had recovered from COVID-19. The chain joins TRBV19 to TRBJ2-5; 10 positions match TRBD2. Sequencing input: PBMCs or T cells enriched from blood (not recorded which). The CDR3 sequence: CASSITSGVQETQYF. For the CDR3, the DNA is TGTGCCAGTAGCATTACTAGCGGGGTACAAGAGACCCAGTACTTC.